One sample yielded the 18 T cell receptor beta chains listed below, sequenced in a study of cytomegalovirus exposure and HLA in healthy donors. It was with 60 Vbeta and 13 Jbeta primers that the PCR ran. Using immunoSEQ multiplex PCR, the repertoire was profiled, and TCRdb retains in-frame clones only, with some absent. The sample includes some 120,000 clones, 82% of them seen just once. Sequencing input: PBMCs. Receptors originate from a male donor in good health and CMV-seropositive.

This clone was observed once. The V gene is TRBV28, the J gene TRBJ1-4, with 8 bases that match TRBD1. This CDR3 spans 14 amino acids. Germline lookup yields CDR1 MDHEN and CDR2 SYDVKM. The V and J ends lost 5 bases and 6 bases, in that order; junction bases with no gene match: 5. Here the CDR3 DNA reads TGTGCCAGCAGTCTACAGGGGGGCTATGAAAAACTGTTTTTT. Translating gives CASSLQGGYEKLFF.

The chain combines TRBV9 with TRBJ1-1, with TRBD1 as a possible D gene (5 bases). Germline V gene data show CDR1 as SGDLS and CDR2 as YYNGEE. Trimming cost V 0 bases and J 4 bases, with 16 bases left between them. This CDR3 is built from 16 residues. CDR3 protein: CASSVAQVGVGTEAFF. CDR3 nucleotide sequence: TGTGCCAGCAGCGTAGCACAGGTTGGGGTTGGCACTGAAGCTTTCTTT.

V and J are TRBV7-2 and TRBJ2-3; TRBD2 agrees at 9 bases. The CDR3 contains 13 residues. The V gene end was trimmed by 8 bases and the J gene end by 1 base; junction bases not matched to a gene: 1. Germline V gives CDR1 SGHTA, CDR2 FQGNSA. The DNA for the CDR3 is TGTGCCAGCCGGACTAGCGGCACAGATACGCAGTATTTT. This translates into CASRTSGTDTQYF.

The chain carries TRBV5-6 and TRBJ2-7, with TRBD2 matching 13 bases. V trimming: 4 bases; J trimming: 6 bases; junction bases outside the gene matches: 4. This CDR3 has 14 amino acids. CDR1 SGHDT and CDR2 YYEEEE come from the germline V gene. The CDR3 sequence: CASSPGLAGLEQYF. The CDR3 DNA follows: TGTGCCAGCAGCCCGGGACTAGCGGGACTCGAGCAGTACTTC.

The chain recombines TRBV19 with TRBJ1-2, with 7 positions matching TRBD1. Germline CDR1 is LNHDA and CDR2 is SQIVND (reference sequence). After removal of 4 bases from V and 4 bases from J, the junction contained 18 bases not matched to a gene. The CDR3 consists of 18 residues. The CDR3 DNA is TGTGCCAGTAGTAAAAATTTGGGACAGACAGCTTCGAGCTATGGCTACACCTTC. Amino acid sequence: CASSKNLGQTASSYGYTF. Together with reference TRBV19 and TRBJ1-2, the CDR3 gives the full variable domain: DGGITQSPKYLFRKEGQNVTLSCEQNLNHDAMYWYRQDPGQGLRLIYYSQIVNDFQKGDIAEGYSVSREKKESFPLTVTSAQKNPTAFYLCASSKNLGQTASSYGYTFGSGTRLTVV.

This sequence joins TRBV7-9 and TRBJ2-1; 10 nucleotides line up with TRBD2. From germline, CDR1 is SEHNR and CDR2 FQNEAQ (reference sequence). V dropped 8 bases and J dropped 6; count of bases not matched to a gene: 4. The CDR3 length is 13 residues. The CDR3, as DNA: TGTGCCAGCCGTACTAGCGGGATCAATGAGCAGTTCTTC. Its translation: CASRTSGINEQFF.

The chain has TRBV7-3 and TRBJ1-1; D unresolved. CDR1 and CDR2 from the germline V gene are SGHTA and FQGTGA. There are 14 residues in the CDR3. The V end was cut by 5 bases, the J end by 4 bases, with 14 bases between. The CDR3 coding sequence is TGTGCCAGCAGCCCCTTTGGGGAGAGCACTGAAGCTTTCTTT. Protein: CASSPFGESTEAFF. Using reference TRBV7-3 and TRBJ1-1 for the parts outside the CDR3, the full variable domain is GAGVSQTPSNKVTEKGKYVELRCDPISGHTALYWYRQSLGQGPEFLIYFQGTGAADDSGLPNDRFFAVRPEGSVSTLKIQRTERGDSAVYLCASSPFGESTEAFFGQGTRLTVV.

Here the CDR3 DNA reads TGTGCCAGCGGACAGGGCTACAATGAGCAGTTCTTC. Translated, it gives CASGQGYNEQFF. The V call is TRBV28, the J call TRBJ2-1, with 8 nucleotides matching TRBD1. Germline V lookup: CDR1 MDHEN, CDR2 SYDVKM. The CDR3 spans 12 residues. Trimming cost V 8 bases and J 3 bases; bases outside gene matches: 0.

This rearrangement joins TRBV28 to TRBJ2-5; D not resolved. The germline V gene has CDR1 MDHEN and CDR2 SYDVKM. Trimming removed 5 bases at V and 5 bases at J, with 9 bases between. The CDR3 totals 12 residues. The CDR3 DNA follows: TGTGCCAGCAGTGAATATGCGGAGACCCAGTACTTC. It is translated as CASSEYAETQYF.

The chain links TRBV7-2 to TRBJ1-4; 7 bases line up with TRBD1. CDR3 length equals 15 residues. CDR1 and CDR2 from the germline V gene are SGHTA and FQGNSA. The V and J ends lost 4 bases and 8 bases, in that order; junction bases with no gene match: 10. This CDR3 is CASSSRGGAEEKLFF. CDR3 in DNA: TGTGCCAGCAGCTCTAGAGGGGGCGCCGAGGAAAAACTGTTTTTT.

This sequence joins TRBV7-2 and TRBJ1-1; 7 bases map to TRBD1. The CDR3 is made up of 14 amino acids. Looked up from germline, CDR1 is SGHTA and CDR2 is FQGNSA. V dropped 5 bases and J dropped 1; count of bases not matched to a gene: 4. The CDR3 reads CASSPGTANTEAFF. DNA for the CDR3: TGTGCCAGCAGCCCGGGGACAGCGAACACTGAAGCTTTCTTT.

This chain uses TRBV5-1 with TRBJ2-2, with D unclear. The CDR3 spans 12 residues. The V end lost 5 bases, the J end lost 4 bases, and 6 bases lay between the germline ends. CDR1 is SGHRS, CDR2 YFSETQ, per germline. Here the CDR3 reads CASRDSTGELFF. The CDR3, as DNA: TGCGCCAGCAGAGACTCCACCGGGGAGCTGTTTTTT. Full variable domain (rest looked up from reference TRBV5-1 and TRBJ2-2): KAGVTQTPRYLIKTRGQQVTLSCSPISGHRSVSWYQQTPGQGLQFLFEYFSETQRNKGNFPGRFSGRQFSNSRSEMNVSTLELGDSALYLCASRDSTGELFFGEGSRLTVL.

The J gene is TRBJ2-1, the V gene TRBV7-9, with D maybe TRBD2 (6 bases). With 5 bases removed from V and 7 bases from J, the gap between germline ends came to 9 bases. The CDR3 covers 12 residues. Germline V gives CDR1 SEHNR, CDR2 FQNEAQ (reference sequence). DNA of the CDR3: TGTGCCAGCAGCCCGGACTATAATGAGCAGTTCTTC. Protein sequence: CASSPDYNEQFF.

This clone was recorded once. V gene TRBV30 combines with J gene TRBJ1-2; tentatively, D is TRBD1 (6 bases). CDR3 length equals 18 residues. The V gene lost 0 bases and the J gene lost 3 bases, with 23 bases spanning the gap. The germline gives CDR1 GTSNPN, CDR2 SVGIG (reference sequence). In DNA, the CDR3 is TGTGCCTGGAGTGTAAAAAGGGGACATAACTCCCTTGACTATGGCTACACCTTC. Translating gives CAWSVKRGHNSLDYGYTF.

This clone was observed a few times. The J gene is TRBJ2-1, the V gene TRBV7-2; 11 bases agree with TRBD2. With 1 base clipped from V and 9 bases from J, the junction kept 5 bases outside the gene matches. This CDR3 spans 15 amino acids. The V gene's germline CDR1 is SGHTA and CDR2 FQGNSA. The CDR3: CASSLGGTSGGEQFF. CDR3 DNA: TGTGCCAGCAGCTTAGGCGGGACTAGCGGAGGTGAGCAGTTCTTC.

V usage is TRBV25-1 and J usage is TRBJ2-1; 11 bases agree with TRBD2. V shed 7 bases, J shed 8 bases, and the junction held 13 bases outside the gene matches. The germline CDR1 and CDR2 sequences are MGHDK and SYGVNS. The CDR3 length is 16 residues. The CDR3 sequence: CASKAEVAGGGDEQFF. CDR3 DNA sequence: TGTGCCAGCAAAGCTGAGGTAGCGGGGGGGGGCGATGAGCAGTTCTTC.

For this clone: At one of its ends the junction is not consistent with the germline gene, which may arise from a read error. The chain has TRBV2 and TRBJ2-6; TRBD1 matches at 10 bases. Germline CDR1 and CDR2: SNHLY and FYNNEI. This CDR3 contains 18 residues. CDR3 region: CASRSPGQGWAGANGLTF. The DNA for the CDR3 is TGTGCCAGCAGATCACCGGGACAGGGGTGGGCTGGGGCCAACGGCCTGACTTTC. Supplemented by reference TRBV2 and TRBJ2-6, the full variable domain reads EPEVTQTPSHQVTQMGQEVILRCVPISNHLYFYWYRQILGQKVEFLVSFYNNEISEKSEIFDDQFSVERPDGSNFTLKIRSTKLEDSAMYFCASRSPGQGWAGANGLTFGAGSRLTVL.

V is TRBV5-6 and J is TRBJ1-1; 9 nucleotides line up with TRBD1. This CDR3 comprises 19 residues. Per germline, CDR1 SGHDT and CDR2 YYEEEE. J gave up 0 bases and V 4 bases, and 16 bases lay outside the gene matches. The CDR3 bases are TGTGCCAGCAGCGCTACCGGGACAGGGCTCTTGGTCGTGAACACTGAAGCTTTCTTT. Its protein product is CASSATGTGLLVVNTEAFF.